The present T cell receptor (beta chain) was sequenced within a study of regulatory T cells in long-lasting Graves disease listed by TCRdb under 2021. In the study overall: Newly diagnosed Graves' disease patients had taken antithyroid drugs for less than 3 months. Persistent Graves' disease patients were compared with newly diagnosed Graves' disease patients by peripheral blood TCR sequencing and RNA sequencing. The study took place in China and was registered as a clinical trial. A total of around 35 samples were covered by TCR sequencing, comprising roughly 13 persistent and some 20 newly diagnosed Graves' disease patients.

Study-wide findings and limitations: TRBV28, TRBJ1-2 and TRBJ2-5 were preferentially used in persistent disease, while TRBV20-1 and TRBJ2-1 were favored in newly diagnosed disease. Only the TCR beta chain was sequenced and analyzed. Only peripheral blood was studied, because thyroid tissue, the primary lesion, was inaccessible. Persistent Graves' disease patients showed lower TCR Shannon entropy and fewer highly expanded clones than newly diagnosed patients, suggesting clonal expansion. A larger number of public clonotypes was shared among persistent patients (approximately 2,600) than among newly diagnosed patients (approximately 1,000). As a limitation, the authors acknowledged that the small sample size may reduce accuracy.

This clonotype showed up many times. Its antigen target is currently unknown. There are no base qualities to consult, and no much larger clone falls within one base. The method behind the library was multiplex PCR. TCRdb names Illumina HiSeq 4000 as the instrument used. CDR3 regions were amplified by Arm-PCR with iRepertoire HTBI primers to construct TCR beta libraries. Gel purification was performed on PCR products prior to sequencing. Turning to the authors' computational methods: Gene usage analysis of CDR3 amino acid clonotypes relied on the 60 or so TRBV and about 13 TRBJ segments identified across samples. Filtered high-quality paired reads were merged into contigs using COPE and FqMerger. BLAST was used to align contigs to the IMGT TRBV, TRBD and TRBJ reference genes, and CDR3 was defined following IMGT. Highly expanded clones were defined as clonotypes with a frequency above 0.1%. Repertoire diversity was measured by Shannon entropy, and V-J evenness by the Gini coefficient. A clonotype was considered public if more than one individual shared it. TCRdb itself trimmed the public reads at Q25 with fastp, ran MiXCR and retained productive beta chains. Merged by CDR3 protein, the rows form single entries marked with the most common genes and DNA. V and J calls and clone size were set by TCRdb, not the authors. The sample records hundreds of thousands of distinct CDR3 sequences, roughly 15% of which are singletons. In total, the top ten clones hold 18% of the sample.

V is cut by 6 bases and J by 0 bases, and the space between the germline ends is 12 bases. Including the terminal cysteine and phenylalanine, the CDR3 comprises 15 residues. Of the read, only the CDR3 DNA is kept; its 45 bases are in frame from base 1. According to the germline V gene, CDR1 reads SNHLY and CDR2 reads FYNNEI. The sample's time point label, in plain terms: newly diagnosed GD, antithyroid drugs for less than 3 months. RNA was extracted from PBMCs in TRIzol for both TCR sequencing and RNA sequencing. The diagnosis of Graves' disease was made according to American Thyroid Association guidelines. Patients were recruited from an endocrinology department in Xi'an, China. Each patient gave about 10 milliliters of peripheral blood, collected in an EDTA anticoagulant tube. Ficoll Paque Plus density gradient separation was used to isolate PBMCs, and no further T cell sorting was performed. RNA quality was checked with an Agilent 2100 Bioanalyzer and agarose gel, and concentration with a NanoDrop 2000.

These data are also associated with another study on T cells in Graves' hyperthyroidism and ophthalmopathy. As the second publication notes: Stable Graves' hyperthyroidism was defined as no progression to ophthalmopathy during 18 months of follow-up. The hyperthyroidism patients were between 18 and 65 years old and newly diagnosed, with a disease duration of less than 2 months. Exclusion was applied to patients with uncontrolled infections, other autoimmune diseases, pregnancy or lactation. Clinical symptoms, serum thyroxine and TRAb, thyroid ultrasound, and orbital computed tomography formed the basis for the diagnoses. For the first round of RT-PCR on the TCR CDR3, the HTBI primer set was used together with the Qiagen OneStep RT-PCR kit. Most expanded thyroid clonotypes (frequency above 0.001) were also detected in blood, a finding suggesting that blood repertoires may reflect thyroid immune responses. A model built on a 13 V-J signature distinguished ophthalmopathy from stable hyperthyroidism, reaching about 89% sensitivity and 81% to 83% specificity in cross-validation and 80%/75% in testing. During validation, the model predicted progression to ophthalmopathy a median of about 5.9 months ahead of onset, with around 71% sensitivity and 72% to 80% specificity. To identify distinguishing TCR V-J signatures, a discovery cohort of 100 or so patients was used, comprising under 45 with Graves' ophthalmopathy and roughly 60 with stable Graves' hyperthyroidism. Prospective prediction of ophthalmopathy was tested in an independent validation cohort consisting of 18 to 20 hyperthyroidism patients and around 16 patients who later progressed to ophthalmopathy. For training and testing, the roughly 97 patients in the discovery cohort were randomly divided in a 7:3 ratio. In addition, the study compared T-cell repertoires in thyroid tissue and in blood from 6 or 7 Graves' hyperthyroidism patients. After sampling, hyperthyroidism patients received methimazole starting at 30 mg daily, and ophthalmopathy patients received high-dose intravenous methylprednisolone. A second multiplex PCR round built the libraries, followed by size selection and purification. The libraries were sequenced on an Illumina HiSeq2000 using paired-end 100 bp reads. Raw data were processed with SOAPnuke, discarding reads with adapters, uncalled bases, mean Phred below 15, or no exact constant-primer or identifier match. High-quality paired reads were merged using COPE v1.2.5, and each unique nucleotide sequence was defined as a clonotype. MiTCR v1.1 was used to align the clonotypes against IMGT TRBV, TRBD and TRBJ reference segments. Only V-J combinations with frequency above 0.0001, covering 99% to 99.2% of repertoires, were analysed. A TCS score was defined as the ratio of F50 (clonal expansion) to E x V (chaos), with BLOSUM62-based TCRdist applied between CDR3 peptides within each V-J. Welch's t-statistics and random forest reduced approximately 520 V-J features to 13, which were used in a naive Bayes classifier (R e1071). Sample size was not statistically predetermined, and blinding of investigators to group allocation was not performed. According to the paper, TCR Vbeta CDR3 sequencing was carried out on roughly 130 peripheral blood samples, which came from approximately 43 ophthalmopathy, some 73 hyperthyroidism and 17 progressor patients.

This TCR derives from a woman aged 25 to 45 with Graves disease. Donor details come from another sample of the same person, matched by shared clones. The starting material was peripheral blood mononuclear cells (PBMCs), obtained at new diagnosis, from a patient treated with antithyroid drugs. This chain joins TRBV2 to TRBJ2-1; the D region possibly corresponds to TRBD1 (5 bases align). The DNA reads TGTGCCAGCAGGGAACAGGTCTCCTCCTACAATGAGCAGTTCTTC. Its translation is CASREQVSSYNEQFF.